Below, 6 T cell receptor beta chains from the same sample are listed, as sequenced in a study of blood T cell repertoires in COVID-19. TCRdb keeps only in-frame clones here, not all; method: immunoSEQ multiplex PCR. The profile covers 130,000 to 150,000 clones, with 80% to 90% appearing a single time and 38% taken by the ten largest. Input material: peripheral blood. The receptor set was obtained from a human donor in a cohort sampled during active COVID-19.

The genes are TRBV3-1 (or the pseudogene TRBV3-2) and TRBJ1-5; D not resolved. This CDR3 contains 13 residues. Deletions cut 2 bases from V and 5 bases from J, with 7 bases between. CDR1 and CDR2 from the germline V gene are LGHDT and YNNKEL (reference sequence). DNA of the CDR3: TGTGCCAGCAGCCAAACGTCGGATCAGCCCCAGCATTTT. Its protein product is CASSQTSDQPQHF.

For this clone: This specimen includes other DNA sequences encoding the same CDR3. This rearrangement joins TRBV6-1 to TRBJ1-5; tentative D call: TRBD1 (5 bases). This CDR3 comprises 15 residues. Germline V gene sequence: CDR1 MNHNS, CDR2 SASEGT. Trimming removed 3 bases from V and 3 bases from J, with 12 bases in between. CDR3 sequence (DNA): TGTGCCAGCAGTGAGGTTACAGGATCCAATCAGCCCCAGCATTTT. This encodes CASSEVTGSNQPQHF.

The CDR3 coding sequence is TGTGCCAGCAGCTTATCGGGTAATGAAAAACTGTTTTTT. As protein: CASSLSGNEKLFF. This sequence joins TRBV7-2 and TRBJ1-4; no clear D gene. V gave up 2 bases and J gave up 4 bases, with 5 bases separating them. The CDR3 has 13 amino acids. The germline gives CDR1 SGHTA, CDR2 FQGNSA.

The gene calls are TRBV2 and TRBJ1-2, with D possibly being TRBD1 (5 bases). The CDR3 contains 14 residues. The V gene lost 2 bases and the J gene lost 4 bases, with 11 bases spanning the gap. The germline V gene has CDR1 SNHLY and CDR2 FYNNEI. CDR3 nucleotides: TGTGCCAGCAGTGAACTGGGGCAGGTCTATGGCTACACCTTC. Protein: CASSELGQVYGYTF.

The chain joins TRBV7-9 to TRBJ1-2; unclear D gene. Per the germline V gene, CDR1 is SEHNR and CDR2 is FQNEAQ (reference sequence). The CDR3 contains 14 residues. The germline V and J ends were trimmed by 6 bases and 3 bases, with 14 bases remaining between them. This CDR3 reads CASRQPGRDYGYTF. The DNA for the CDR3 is TGTGCCAGCAGACAACCCGGGAGAGACTATGGCTACACCTTC.

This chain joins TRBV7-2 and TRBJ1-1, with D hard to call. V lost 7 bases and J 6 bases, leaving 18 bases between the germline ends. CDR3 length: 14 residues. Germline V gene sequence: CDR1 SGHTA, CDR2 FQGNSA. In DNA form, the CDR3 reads TGTGCCAGCACAGCGGAGGTGGGTCTGGCTGAAGCTTTCTTT. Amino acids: CASTAEVGLAEAFF.